The sequence of this T cell receptor beta chain was determined in a study of cytomegalovirus exposure and HLA in healthy donors. Turning to the study itself: There were 88 million or so unique TCRs (from HLA-typed donors) in an early data release. General study results and limits: Later analysis suggested most CMV-associated TCR beta chains were HLA-restricted.

The study ran its PCR with 60 Vbeta and 13 Jbeta primers. Here immunoSEQ multiplex PCR was the method, and the copy in TCRdb shows in-frame clones only, minus some. The sample yields 130,000 or so clones, approximately 57% seen once. In nominal health when sampled, donors likely had unrecorded immune exposures nonetheless. As for this clone: Its specificity is unknown.

V lost 5 bases to trimming and J lost 0 bases, with 11 bases between them. Germline V CDR1 and CDR2: MNHNS, SASEGT. This CDR3 comprises 15 residues. Sequences were obtained from PBMCs. The rearrangement joins TRBV6-1 to TRBJ1-5; D may be TRBD1 (6 bases). The source is a male donor in good health and CMV-seronegative. The CDR3 reads CASSRTVDSNQPQHF. The CDR3 DNA reads as TGTGCCAGCAGTCGGACAGTAGATAGCAATCAGCCCCAGCATTTT.